This section outlines one T cell receptor beta chain sequence together with its context. This entry belongs to a study of blood T cell repertoires in COVID-19. On the study more broadly: Donors in the United States, Italy and Spain gave samples during acute or convalescent COVID-19. The analysed material was cDNA or gDNA that came from T cells, B-cell-depleted T cells, or PBMCs.

The CDR3 consists of 17 residues. The germline gives CDR1 MNHEY, CDR2 SMNVEV (reference sequence). With V trimmed by 4 bases and J by 7 bases, 17 bases remained unmatched. In the source study's methods: How many nucleated cells were present was estimated from reference gene primer amplification. Sequenced by immunoSEQ multiplex PCR; TCRdb stores in-frame clones only, minus some. Clonal size and the V and J genes are those of that table, whereas D and trimming came from the DNA. Among about 400,000 clones listed, more than 80% were seen once. The chain links TRBV27 to TRBJ1-2, with 8 nucleotides matching TRBD1. This sequence was found in a man aged 35 to 55 with acute or convalescent COVID-19. The sample comprised peripheral blood. CDR3 sequence (DNA): TGTGCCAGCAGTTCCAAAACTCTTATTCCAGGGGGCTTTGGCTACACCTTC. Protein sequence: CASSSKTLIPGGFGYTF.